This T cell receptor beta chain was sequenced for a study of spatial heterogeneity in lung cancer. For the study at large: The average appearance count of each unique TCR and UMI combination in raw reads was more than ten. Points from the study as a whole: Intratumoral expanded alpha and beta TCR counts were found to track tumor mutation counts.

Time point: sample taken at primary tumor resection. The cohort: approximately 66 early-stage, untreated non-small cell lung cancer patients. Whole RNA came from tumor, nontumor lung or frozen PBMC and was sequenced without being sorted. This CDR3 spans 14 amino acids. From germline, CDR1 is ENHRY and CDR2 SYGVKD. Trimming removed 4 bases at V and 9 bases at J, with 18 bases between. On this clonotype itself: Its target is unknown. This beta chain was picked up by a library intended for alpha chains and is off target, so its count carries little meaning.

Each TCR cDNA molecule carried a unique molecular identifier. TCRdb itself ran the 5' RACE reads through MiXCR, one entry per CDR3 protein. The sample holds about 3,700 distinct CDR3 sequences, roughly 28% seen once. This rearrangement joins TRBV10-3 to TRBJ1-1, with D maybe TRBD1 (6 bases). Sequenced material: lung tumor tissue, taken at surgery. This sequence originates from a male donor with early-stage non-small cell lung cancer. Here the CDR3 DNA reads TGTGCCATCAGTGGCTCAGTAGAAGGGGGGCAAGCTTTCTTT. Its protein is CAISGSVEGGQAFF.